These 29 T cell receptor beta chains were all obtained from the same sample, sequenced in a study of T cells in Graves' hyperthyroidism and ophthalmopathy. Amplification targeted TCR beta CDR3 regions from RNA transcripts. HTBI primers were used for first-round RT-PCR of the TCR CDR3. MiXCR, run by TCRdb on the multiplex PCR reads, gives a single entry per CDR3 protein. The sample carries about 400,000 distinct CDR3 sequences, approximately 15% recorded once. Sequencing was carried out using blood. These receptors originate from a young woman with Graves' hyperthyroidism.

In its sample, this clonotype was seen many times. The rearrangement links TRBV5-1 to TRBJ1-1; D remains ambiguous. Trimming stripped 0 bases from V and 5 bases from J, with 8 bases between. Germline CDR1 reads SGHRS; CDR2 reads YFSETQ. This CDR3 has 13 amino acids. The CDR3 DNA follows: TGCGCCAGCAGCTTGGAGACACTGACTGAAGCTTTCTTT. Its translation: CASSLETLTEAFF.

This clonotype was observed many times. The chain links TRBV20-1 to TRBJ2-1; 7 bases match TRBD2. Germline CDR1 DFQATT, CDR2 SNEGSKA (reference sequence). The CDR3 sequence is 14 residues long. Trimming at V came to 2 bases and at J to 12 bases, leaving 13 bases not matched to a gene. DNA of the CDR3: TGCAGTGCTAGAATGGGAGGAGCGGGATTGGTGCAGTTCTTC. It encodes CSARMGGAGLVQFF.

This chain connects TRBV30 to TRBJ2-2; D uncertain. V was trimmed by 2 bases and J by 6 bases, leaving 10 bases between them. Looked up from germline, CDR1 is GTSNPN and CDR2 is SVGIG (reference sequence). This CDR3 region has 13 residues. CDR3 DNA sequence: TGTGCCTGGAGTAGGGCTAGTTCCGGGGAGCTGTTTTTT. As protein: CAWSRASSGELFF.

CDR3 sequence reads: CATSRDHQPQHF. In DNA form, the CDR3 reads TGTGCCACCAGCAGAGATCACCAGCCCCAGCATTTT. The chain links TRBV15 to TRBJ1-5; D gene ambiguous. Germline-derived CDR1 and CDR2 are LNHNV and YYDKDF (reference sequence). This CDR3 is built from 12 residues. V was pared by 0 bases and J by 7 bases, with 4 bases between. The variable domain in full, completed from reference TRBV15 and TRBJ1-5, reads DAMVIQNPRYQVTQFGKPVTLSCSQTLNHNVMYWYQQKSSQAPKLLFHYYDKDFNNEADTPDNFQSRRPNTSFCFLDIRSPGLGDTAMYLCATSRDHQPQHFGDGTRLSIL.

In this sample, this clonotype turned up many times. The chain employs TRBV6-1 and TRBJ1-2, with a possible D match to TRBD1 (6 bases). The V gene's germline CDR1 is MNHNS and CDR2 SASEGT. The CDR3 runs 14 residues. V lost 6 bases to trimming and J lost 4 bases, with 15 bases between them. CDR3 nucleotide sequence: TGTGCCAGCAGCGCGGACAGCCACCTCTATGGCTACACCTTC. It is translated as CASSADSHLYGYTF.

This clonotype has only a few counts. The chain employs TRBV5-8 and TRBJ2-1; 8 nucleotides align to TRBD1. This CDR3 contains 15 residues. V lost 0 bases, J lost 8 bases, and 7 bases stayed unmatched. Germline V lookup: CDR1 SGHTS, CDR2 YDEGEE. CDR3 nucleotides: TGTGCCAGCAGCTTGGGGACAGGGAATACATATGAGCAGTTCTTC. It specifies CASSLGTGNTYEQFF.

This clonotype was seen at least ten times. This rearrangement joins TRBV28 to TRBJ2-7, with D maybe TRBD2 (6 bases). The V gene's germline CDR1 is MDHEN and CDR2 SYDVKM. Trimming removed 5 bases from V and 2 bases from J, with 10 bases in between. The CDR3 sequence is 13 residues long. CDR3 loop: CASSTPGAYEQYF. DNA of the CDR3: TGTGCCAGCAGTACACCGGGGGCCTACGAGCAGTACTTC.

This clonotype was seen many times. The rearrangement links TRBV19 to TRBJ2-5; TRBD1 aligns across 9 bases. The CDR3 is 16 residues long. The junction had 8 bases not matched to a gene; V was cut back by 3 bases and J by 3 bases. CDR1 is LNHDA, CDR2 SQIVND, per germline (reference sequence). The CDR3 bases are TGTGCCAGTAGTATCTGGGACAGGGCTAAAAAAGAGACCCAGTACTTC. The encoded protein is CASSIWDRAKKETQYF.

On this clonotype: One end of the junction does not line up with germline, which may come from a read error. The V call is TRBV5-1, the J call TRBJ1-4; D gene uncertain. Germline loops: CDR1 SGHRS, CDR2 YFSETQ. The CDR3 has 13 amino acids. CDR3 amino acids: CASSVPPDEKLFF. CDR3 nucleotide sequence: TGTGCCAGCAGCGTGCCCCCGGATGAAAAACTGTTTTTT.

In its sample, this clonotype was seen once. V usage is TRBV6-1 and J usage is TRBJ2-1; 11 bases fit TRBD2. CDR3 size: 15 residues. Germline-derived CDR1 and CDR2 are MNHNS and SASEGT. The junction had 3 bases not matched to a gene; V was cut back by 5 bases and J by 3 bases. CDR3 residues: CASSTSGRGYNEQFF. CDR3 sequence (DNA): TGTGCCAGCAGTACTAGCGGGAGAGGCTACAATGAGCAGTTCTTC.

This clonotype was seen more than once but under ten times. This chain uses TRBV27 with TRBJ1-5; D is possibly TRBD1 (5 bases). The CDR3 has 16 residues. Trimming removed 5 bases from V and 0 bases from J, with 14 bases in between. Germline loops: CDR1 MNHEY, CDR2 SMNVEV (reference sequence). Written as DNA, the CDR3 is TGTGCCAGCAGTCCCTCGGCAGGGATTAGCAATCAGCCCCAGCATTTT. This encodes CASSPSAGISNQPQHF.

The chain links TRBV7-2 to TRBJ1-2, with a tentative D call TRBD1 (5 bases). V lost 1 base and J 6 bases, leaving 9 bases between the germline ends. The V gene's germline CDR1 is SGHTA and CDR2 FQGNSA. There are 13 residues in the CDR3. The CDR3 loop is CASSLGWGDGYTF. The DNA for the CDR3 is TGTGCCAGCAGCTTAGGATGGGGGGATGGCTACACCTTC.

The V gene is TRBV24-1, the J gene TRBJ2-5; maybe TRBD2 (5 bases). Germline CDR1 KGHDR, CDR2 SFDVKD. The length of the CDR3 is 14 residues. The V end was cut by 4 bases, the J end by 7 bases, with 15 bases between. The CDR3 DNA sequence: TGTGCCACCAGTGACCCCGGGGTATCTTTGACCCAGTACTTC. This gives the protein CATSDPGVSLTQYF.

The V gene is TRBV9, the J gene TRBJ2-7; the D gene is possibly TRBD2 (6 bases). CDR1 SGDLS and CDR2 YYNGEE come from the germline V gene. The V gene lost 4 bases and the J gene lost 5 bases, with 19 bases spanning the gap. The CDR3 is made up of 15 amino acids. CDR3 loop: CASSPLPGRLDEQYF. CDR3 bases: TGTGCCAGCAGCCCCCTCCCGGGGAGGTTGGACGAGCAGTACTTC.

In the case of this clonotype: A much larger clone sits a single nucleotide away, making a read error possible. This sequence joins TRBV15 and TRBJ2-3, with TRBD2 matching over 12 bases. The CDR3 runs to 19 residues. V shed 0 bases and J 1 base; nucleotides not matched to a gene: 8. The V gene's germline CDR1 is LNHNV and CDR2 YYDKDF (reference sequence). The CDR3 DNA is TGTGCCACCAGCAGAGATACGAGACTAGCGGGAGTGGGCACAGATACGCAGTATTTT. Residues: CATSRDTRLAGVGTDTQYF.

This clonotype was recorded many times. The chain employs TRBV19 and TRBJ1-1; the D gene is possibly TRBD1 (6 bases). The V and J ends lost 6 bases and 5 bases respectively, with 13 bases between them. The CDR3 loop spans 13 amino acids. Germline loops: CDR1 LNHDA, CDR2 SQIVND (reference sequence). In DNA, the CDR3 is TGTGCCAGTAGACACAGGGTGAGGACTGAAGCTTTCTTT. This sequence encodes CASRHRVRTEAFF.

This clonotype came up many times. V usage is TRBV7-9 and J usage is TRBJ2-1, with D possibly called TRBD1 or TRBD2 (5 bases each). Germline CDR1 and CDR2: SEHNR and FQNEAQ (reference sequence). The V end was cut by 2 bases, the J end by 9 bases, with 14 bases between. This CDR3 comprises 14 residues. CDR3 nucleotide sequence: TGTGCCAGCAGCTTAATGAAAGGGGAGAGTGAGCAGTTCTTC. It codes for CASSLMKGESEQFF. The full variable domain, rest sourced from reference TRBV7-9 and TRBJ2-1, is DTGVSQNPRHKITKRGQNVTFRCDPISEHNRLYWYRQTLGQGPEFLTYFQNEAQLEKSRLLSDRFSAERPKGSFSTLEIQRTEQGDSAMYLCASSLMKGESEQFFGPGTRLTVL.

This clonotype appeared many times. V and J are TRBV28 and TRBJ2-2; no clear D gene. V gave up 7 bases and J gave up 4 bases, with 10 bases separating them. The CDR3 contains 13 residues. Germline assignment: CDR1 MDHEN and CDR2 SYDVKM. CDR3 residues: CASKGSSTGELFF. CDR3 coding DNA: TGTGCCAGCAAGGGCAGTTCCACCGGGGAGCTGTTTTTT.

This clonotype was recorded many times. The chain has TRBV27 and TRBJ1-2; 8 nucleotides align to TRBD1. With 5 bases clipped from V and 2 bases from J, the junction kept 10 bases outside the gene matches. Germline V CDR1 and CDR2: MNHEY, SMNVEV (reference sequence). The CDR3 contains 16 residues. This CDR3 is CASSKRDRGKNYGYTF. DNA of the CDR3: TGTGCCAGCAGTAAAAGAGACAGGGGCAAGAACTATGGCTACACCTTC.

The CDR3 bases are TGTGCCAGCAGCGTCAACGGGAGGGCAGACACCGGGGAGCTGTTTTTT. Residues: CASSVNGRADTGELFF. The J gene is TRBJ2-2, the V gene TRBV9, with TRBD2 matching 8 bases. The V gene's germline CDR1 is SGDLS and CDR2 YYNGEE. The J segment lost 3 bases and the V segment lost 2 bases, leaving 6 bases of the junction unmatched. This CDR3 is built from 16 residues.

The rearrangement links TRBV6-2 or TRBV6-3 to TRBJ2-6; 7 bases are a match to TRBD1. The CDR3 runs to 15 residues. The V gene's germline CDR1 is MNHEY and CDR2 SVGEGT. The ends lost 5 bases at V and 4 bases at J; junction bases unmatched: 5. This CDR3 is CASSLTGLGANVLTF. In DNA form, the CDR3 reads TGTGCCAGCAGTCTGACAGGGCTCGGGGCCAACGTCCTGACTTTC.

This clonotype was seen more than once but under ten times. The V and J genes are TRBV11-3 and TRBJ2-1; D gene uncertain. Trimming cost V 3 bases and J 9 bases, with 9 bases left between them. This CDR3 comprises 12 residues. Germline-derived CDR1 and CDR2 are SGHNT and YENEEA. The CDR3 DNA follows: TGTGCCAGCAGCTTTAATGGTATTGAGCAGTTCTTC. Translation: CASSFNGIEQFF.

This clonotype was found a few times. The V call is TRBV7-2, the J call TRBJ2-7; weak D call: TRBD2 (6 bases). The CDR3 loop spans 15 amino acids. V was cut by 2 bases and J by 4 bases, with 15 bases left in between. The germline V gene encodes CDR1 SGHTA and CDR2 FQGNSA. Here the CDR3 reads CASSLSGGPSYEQYF. CDR3 DNA sequence: TGTGCCAGCAGCTTAAGCGGAGGGCCTTCATACGAGCAGTACTTC. Full variable domain (outside the CDR3, taken from reference TRBV7-2 and TRBJ2-7): GAGVSQSPSNKVTEKGKDVELRCDPISGHTALYWYRQSLGQGLEFLIYFQGNSAPDKSGLPSDRFSAERTGGSVSTLTIQRTQQEDSAVYLCASSLSGGPSYEQYFGPGTRLTVT.

This clonotype was picked up many times. The chain has TRBV3-1 and TRBJ2-7, with 10 nucleotides matching TRBD2. With 6 bases clipped from V and 4 bases from J, the junction kept 9 bases outside the gene matches. The germline CDR1 and CDR2 sequences are LGHDT and YNNKEL (reference sequence). The CDR3 has 15 residues. The CDR3 reads CASRKTASGGYEQYF. CDR3 coding DNA: TGTGCCAGCAGAAAGACGGCTAGCGGGGGTTACGAGCAGTACTTC.

There are a few counts of this clonotype. This rearrangement joins TRBV29-1 to TRBJ1-1; D might be TRBD1 (5 bases). Between the trimmed V and J ends, which lost 2 bases and 6 bases, there was a span of 19 bases. This CDR3 has 15 residues. Germline V gene lookup returns CDR1 SQVTM and CDR2 ANQGSEA. The CDR3 is CSVERYALRGAEAFF. The CDR3 DNA is TGCAGCGTTGAAAGGTATGCCCTCCGGGGCGCTGAAGCTTTCTTT.

In this sample, this clonotype turned up many times. CDR3 bases: TGTGCCAGCAGTGGATATGGTGAGCAGTTCTTC. Translated: CASSGYGEQFF. V is TRBV28 and J is TRBJ2-1; D is ambiguous. Trimming removed 5 bases at V and 9 bases at J, with 8 bases between. Germline loops: CDR1 MDHEN, CDR2 SYDVKM. The CDR3 is 11 residues long.

This clonotype occurred many times. The V and J genes are TRBV5-1 and TRBJ2-1; TRBD2 matches 10 bases. Per germline, CDR1 SGHRS and CDR2 YFSETQ. This CDR3 is built from 16 residues. The junction had 10 bases not matched to a gene; V was cut back by 2 bases and J by 8 bases. This chain's CDR3 is CASSFGLAGVFDEQFF. The CDR3 region has the DNA TGCGCCAGCAGCTTTGGGCTAGCGGGAGTGTTTGATGAGCAGTTCTTC. The whole variable domain, remainder taken from reference TRBV5-1 and TRBJ2-1, is KAGVTQTPRYLIKTRGQQVTLSCSPISGHRSVSWYQQTPGQGLQFLFEYFSETQRNKGNFPGRFSGRQFSNSRSEMNVSTLELGDSALYLCASSFGLAGVFDEQFFGPGTRLTVL.

Concerning this clonotype: A much larger clone sits a single nucleotide away, making a read error possible. The genes are TRBV28 and TRBJ1-2, with D perhaps TRBD1 (5 bases). The length of the CDR3 is 13 residues. The V end lost 7 bases, the J end lost 2 bases, and 11 bases lay between the germline ends. Germline V gene sequence: CDR1 MDHEN, CDR2 SYDVKM. In DNA form, the CDR3 reads TGTGCCAGCATTAGGGGAGGGAACTATGGCTACACCTTC. Its protein is CASIRGGNYGYTF.

This clonotype has just a few counts. The V call is TRBV20-1, the J call TRBJ2-7, with 11 positions matching TRBD2. V dropped 0 bases and J dropped 4; count of bases not matched to a gene: 14. Germline V gene lookup returns CDR1 DFQATT and CDR2 SNEGSKA (reference sequence). The CDR3 covers 18 residues. The DNA of the CDR3 is TGCAGTGCTAGAGATTACGGGACTAGCGGAAGAGGGGTTTACGAGCAGTACTTC. Translation: CSARDYGTSGRGVYEQYF.